This TCR beta chain was retrieved from a study of T-cell reconstitution after alpha-beta-depleted transplantation in children. Points from the study as a whole: Diversity of TCRbeta at day 60 was high in some patients, arising from surviving recipient T cells and thymic progenitors.

Preparation of the TCRbeta library was carried out with unique molecular identifiers. A single record per CDR3 protein comes from TCRdb applying MiXCR to the PCR reads. The sample lists about 460,000 distinct CDR3 sequences; over 9.5% were seen once. This clonotype was seen repeatedly, ten times or more. Its antigen is undetermined. The CDR3 has 15 residues. V shed 5 bases, J shed 4 bases, and the junction held 8 bases outside the gene matches. The germline CDR1 and CDR2 sequences are SEHNR and FQNEAQ (reference sequence). The specimen comprised PBMCs, sampled before TCRalphabeta/CD19-depleted stem cell transplant. The chain carries TRBV7-9 and TRBJ2-1, with TRBD2 identical over 7 bases. The receptor was derived from a child aged 2 to 10 with inherited bone marrow failure, due to receive a stem cell transplant. The CDR3 coding sequence is TGTGCCAGCAGCCCCCGGACTAGAGATTACAATGAGCAGTTCTTC. This translates into CASSPRTRDYNEQFF.